This TCR beta chain stems from a study of siplizumab effects on memory and regulatory T cells. Study-level results: Contribution to the alloresponse seemed major for naive T cells, which also seemed more diverse than memory cells. Proliferating Tregs in siplizumab cultures were never verified as suppressive.

Measured with immunoSEQ multiplex PCR; TCRdb has only the in-frame clones, and not every one. Of over 100,000 clones in the sample, roughly 92% were seen once. In the case of this clone: What it binds is not known.

V lost 5 bases to trimming and J lost 4 bases, with 13 bases between them. Germline CDR1 and CDR2: SGHTA and FQGTGA. This CDR3 contains 14 residues. This clonotype was sampled from a human donor in good health. The J gene is TRBJ2-3, the V gene TRBV7-3; the D call may be TRBD1 or TRBD2 (5 bases each). The sample consisted of Tregs sorted from blood. The CDR3 reads CASSPLGTSDTQYF. Written as DNA, the CDR3 is TGTGCCAGCAGCCCGTTAGGGACCTCAGATACGCAGTATTTT.